A selection of T cell receptor beta chains follows, all from one sample in a study of CD8 T cells in Susac syndrome. TCRdb redid the calling of the immunoSEQ multiplex PCR reads with MiXCR, one entry per CDR3 protein. Of approximately 100,000 distinct CDR3 sequences detected, approximately 94% appear once; the ten largest clones hold around 0.38%. Sequences were obtained from CD8+ T cells from PBMCs. The receptors come from a human donor with Susac syndrome. Each CDR3 is given with its conserved first and last residue. Each record gives: clone size, V gene, J gene, D gene, CDR3 protein, CDR3 DNA. The D gene is left open where the match is weak. Clone size appears in some rows only: once, few, many, or a class for an expanded clone.

clone size: -; V gene: TRBV7-6; J gene: TRBJ1-1; D gene: TRBD1; CDR3 protein: CASSSNRGTEAFF; CDR3 DNA: TGTGCCAGCAGCTCTAACAGGGGAACTGAAGCTTTCTTT
clone size: few; V gene: TRBV5-1; J gene: TRBJ2-7; D gene: -; CDR3 protein: CASSALGGDEQYF; CDR3 DNA: TGCGCCAGCAGCGCTCTGGGGGGCGACGAGCAGTACTTC
clone size: -; V gene: TRBV6-2/TRBV6-3; J gene: TRBJ1-1; D gene: -; CDR3 protein: CASRTGMGTEAFF; CDR3 DNA: TGTGCCAGCAGGACAGGAATGGGGACTGAAGCTTTCTTT
clone size: -; V gene: TRBV15; J gene: TRBJ2-7; D gene: -; CDR3 protein: CATSTGTEQYF; CDR3 DNA: TGTGCCACCAGCACCGGGACAGAGCAGTACTTC
clone size: once; V gene: TRBV27; J gene: TRBJ2-4; D gene: -; CDR3 protein: CASSSKDGYLAKNIQYF; CDR3 DNA: TGTGCCAGCAGTTCGAAGGACGGTTACTTAGCCAAAAACATTCAGTACTTC
clone size: -; V gene: TRBV27; J gene: TRBJ2-5; D gene: -; CDR3 protein: CASREFSTGYETQYF; CDR3 DNA: TGTGCCAGCCGTGAGTTTAGTACAGGCTATGAGACCCAGTACTTC
clone size: -; V gene: TRBV20-1; J gene: TRBJ2-7; D gene: TRBD1; CDR3 protein: CSASTGLAVEQYF; CDR3 DNA: TGCAGTGCATCGACAGGGTTGGCAGTGGAGCAGTACTTC
clone size: few; V gene: TRBV10-3; J gene: TRBJ1-6; D gene: -; CDR3 protein: CAMGDLENSPLHF; CDR3 DNA: TGTGCCATGGGGGACTTGGAGAATTCACCCCTCCACTTT
clone size: -; V gene: TRBV6-5; J gene: TRBJ2-7; D gene: -; CDR3 protein: CASSYSGGLEQYF; CDR3 DNA: TGTGCCAGCAGTTACTCGGGGGGTCTCGAGCAGTACTTC
clone size: -; V gene: TRBV6-5; J gene: TRBJ2-1; D gene: -; CDR3 protein: CASSYPGNEQFF; CDR3 DNA: TGTGCCAGCAGTTATCCCGGGAATGAGCAGTTCTTC